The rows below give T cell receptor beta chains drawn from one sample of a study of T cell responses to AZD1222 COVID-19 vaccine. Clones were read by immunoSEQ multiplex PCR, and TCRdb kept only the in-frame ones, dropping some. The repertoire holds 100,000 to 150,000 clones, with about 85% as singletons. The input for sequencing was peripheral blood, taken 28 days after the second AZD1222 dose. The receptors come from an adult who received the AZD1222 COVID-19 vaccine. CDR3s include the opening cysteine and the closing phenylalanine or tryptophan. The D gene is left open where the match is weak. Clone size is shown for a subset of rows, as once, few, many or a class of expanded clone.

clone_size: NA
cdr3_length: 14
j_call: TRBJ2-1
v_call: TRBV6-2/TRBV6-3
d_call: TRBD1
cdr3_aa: CASSLRQGPDEQFF
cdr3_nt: TGTGCCAGCAGTCTCAGACAGGGCCCCGATGAGCAGTTCTTC

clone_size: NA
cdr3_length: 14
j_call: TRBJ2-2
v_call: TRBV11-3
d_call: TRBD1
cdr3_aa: CASRRQGDTGELFF
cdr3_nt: TGTGCCAGCCGAAGACAGGGCGACACCGGGGAGCTGTTTTTT

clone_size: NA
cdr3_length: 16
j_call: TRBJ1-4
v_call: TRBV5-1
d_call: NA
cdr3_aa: CASSWGLGATNEKLFF
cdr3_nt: TGCGCCAGCAGCTGGGGGTTGGGCGCAACTAATGAAAAACTGTTTTTT

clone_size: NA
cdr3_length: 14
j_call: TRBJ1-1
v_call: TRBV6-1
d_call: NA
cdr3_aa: CASSDLAGNTEAFF
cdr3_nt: TGTGCCAGCAGTGACCTTGCAGGGAACACTGAAGCTTTCTTT

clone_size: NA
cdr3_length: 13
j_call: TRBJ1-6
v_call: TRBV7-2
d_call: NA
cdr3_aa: CASSTLLGSPLHF
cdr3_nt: TGTGCCAGCAGCACTCTCTTGGGTTCACCCCTCCACTTT

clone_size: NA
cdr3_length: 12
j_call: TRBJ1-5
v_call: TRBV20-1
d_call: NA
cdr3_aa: CSASRLNQPQHF
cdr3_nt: TGCAGTGCTAGTCGGTTGAATCAGCCCCAGCATTTT

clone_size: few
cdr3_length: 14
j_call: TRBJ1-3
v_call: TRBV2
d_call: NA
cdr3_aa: CASSDLNSGNTIYF
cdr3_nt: TGTGCCAGCAGTGACTTGAACTCTGGAAACACCATATATTTT

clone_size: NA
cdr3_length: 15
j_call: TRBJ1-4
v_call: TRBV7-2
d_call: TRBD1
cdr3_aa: CASSSNQGAREKLFF
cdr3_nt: TGTGCCAGCAGCTCCAATCAGGGGGCGAGAGAAAAACTGTTTTTT

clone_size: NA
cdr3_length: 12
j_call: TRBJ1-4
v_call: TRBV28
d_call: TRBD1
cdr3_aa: CAIQGGAEKLFF
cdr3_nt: TGTGCCATCCAGGGGGGGGCTGAAAAACTGTTTTTT

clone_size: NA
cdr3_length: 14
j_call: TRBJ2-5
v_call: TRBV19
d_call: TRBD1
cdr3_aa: CASSDRTGEETQYF
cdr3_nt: TGTGCCAGTAGTGATCGGACAGGGGAAGAGACCCAGTACTTC

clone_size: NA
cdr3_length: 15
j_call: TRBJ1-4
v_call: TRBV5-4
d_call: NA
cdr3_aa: CASSARQDVNEKLFF
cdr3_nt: TGTGCCAGCAGCGCCCGACAAGATGTCAATGAAAAACTGTTTTTT

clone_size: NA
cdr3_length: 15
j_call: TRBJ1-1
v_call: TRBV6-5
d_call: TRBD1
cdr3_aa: CASSFEGQGKTEAFF
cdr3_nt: TGTGCCAGCAGTTTCGAGGGACAGGGGAAAACTGAAGCTTTCTTT

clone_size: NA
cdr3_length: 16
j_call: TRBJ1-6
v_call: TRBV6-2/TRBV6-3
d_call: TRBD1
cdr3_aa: CASSYSTGQGNSPLHF
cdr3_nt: TGTGCCAGCAGTTACTCGACCGGACAGGGAAATTCACCCCTCCACTTT

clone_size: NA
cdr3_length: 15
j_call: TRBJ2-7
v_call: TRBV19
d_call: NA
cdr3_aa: CASSISGGGSYEQYF
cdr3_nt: TGTGCCAGTAGTATAAGTGGGGGCGGCTCCTACGAGCAGTACTTC

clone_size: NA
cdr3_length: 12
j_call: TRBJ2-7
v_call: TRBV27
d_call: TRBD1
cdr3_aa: CAVRDRGWEQYF
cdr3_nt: TGTGCCGTTCGGGACAGGGGATGGGAGCAGTACTTC

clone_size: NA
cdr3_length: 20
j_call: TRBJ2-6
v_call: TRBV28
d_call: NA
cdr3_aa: CASRGGLWYEAISGANVLTF
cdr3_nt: TGTGCCAGCAGAGGGGGTTTGTGGTACGAAGCCATCTCTGGGGCCAACGTCCTGACTTTC

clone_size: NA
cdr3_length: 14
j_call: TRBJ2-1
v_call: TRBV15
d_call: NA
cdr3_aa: CATSSVNEYNEQFF
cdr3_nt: TGTGCCACCAGCAGTGTGAATGAGTACAATGAGCAGTTCTTC

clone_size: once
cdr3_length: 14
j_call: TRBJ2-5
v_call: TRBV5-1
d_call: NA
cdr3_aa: CASSLGISRETQYF
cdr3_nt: TGCGCCAGCAGCTTGGGAATAAGTAGGGAGACCCAGTACTTC

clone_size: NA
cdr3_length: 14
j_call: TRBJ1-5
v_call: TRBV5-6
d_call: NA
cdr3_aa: CASSLGQSNQPQHF
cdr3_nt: TGTGCCAGCAGCTTAGGTCAGTCGAATCAGCCCCAGCATTTT

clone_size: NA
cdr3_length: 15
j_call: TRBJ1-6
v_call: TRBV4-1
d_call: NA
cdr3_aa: CASSEVGGTYSPLHF
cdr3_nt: TGCGCCAGCAGTGAGGTGGGGGGCACGTATTCACCCCTCCACTTT

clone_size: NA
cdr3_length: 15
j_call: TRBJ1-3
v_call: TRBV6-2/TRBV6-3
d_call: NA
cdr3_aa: CASSYATRSGNTIYF
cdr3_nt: TGTGCCAGCAGTTACGCTACCCGCTCTGGAAACACCATATATTTT

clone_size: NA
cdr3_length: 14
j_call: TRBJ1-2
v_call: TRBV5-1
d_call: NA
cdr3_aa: CASAPGGPGYGYTF
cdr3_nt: TGCGCCAGCGCCCCGGGAGGCCCCGGCTATGGCTACACCTTC